Listed below are T cell receptor beta chains from one sample, sequenced in a study of radiotherapy plus CTLA-4 blockade in lung cancer. Sequencing used immunoSEQ multiplex PCR; TCRdb keeps in-frame clones, though not all of them. The sample holds over 80,000 clones, under 90% seen once. Sequencing used peripheral blood, obtained from a patient treated with radiotherapy plus ipilimumab. These TCRs come from a human donor with non-small cell lung cancer who had stable disease on radiotherapy plus ipilimumab. Both conserved end residues are part of each CDR3. A D gene is named only where the DNA matches it firmly.

cdr3_length,v_call,d_call,cdr3_aa
17,TRBV7-6,NA,CASSLEGGGGVHTEAFF
17,TRBV9,NA,CASSVGAASLSGNTIYF
15,TRBV7-2,NA,CASSLVAHLNSPLHF
15,TRBV28,NA,CASRLQGGAYNEQFF
16,TRBV27,TRBD1,CASRPDRGVGTDTQYF
14,TRBV5-1,NA,CASSLEQSGNTIYF
14,TRBV5-1,TRBD1,CASRGTGRLETQYF
16,TRBV7-2,TRBD2,CASSLALAGDGYEQYF
15,TRBV25-1,TRBD1,CASSEPGQGNYGYTF
15,TRBV28,NA,CASSLPGAPNYGYTF
10,TRBV28,NA,CASSYNEQFF
14,TRBV19,NA,CASNSGLQGKKLFF
14,TRBV5-1,NA,CASSLDRVGNTIYF
13,TRBV19,NA,CASSSVDRYEQYF
15,TRBV6-5,NA,CASSYNTGTSNEQFF
16,TRBV28,TRBD2,CASSLGTSGRYNEQFF
13,TRBV7-9,NA,CASTRGGDSPLHF
15,TRBV27,NA,CASSRRTFGGDEQFF
11,TRBV7-9,NA,CASSSAYEQYF
16,TRBV19,NA,CASRPTPGFFGSPLHF
15,TRBV7-9,TRBD2,CASSLTSASTDTQYF
15,TRBV6-5,NA,CASSYSRDSNQPQHF
15,TRBV5-1,TRBD2,CASSFKSGGSNEQFF
16,TRBV5-1,TRBD2,CASSLGLAGGQETQYF
13,TRBV30,NA,CAWMGDKSTEAFF
13,TRBV30,NA,CAWSRGSGNTIYF
14,TRBV19,NA,CAATRGRNGDTQYF
14,TRBV7-8,NA,CASSLGHRDYEQYF
15,TRBV5-1,NA,CASSHGDSWFQEQFF
20,TRBV7-8,NA,CASSLVVGRDREGGTDTQYF
12,TRBV4-1,TRBD1,CASSQDRAGYTF
13,TRBV6-1,NA,CASRGGERSGYTF
17,TRBV19,NA,CASSISGGSSGANVLTF
12,TRBV28,NA,CASSLSGDGYTF
16,TRBV28,NA,CASSSHGQGKAGEQYF
15,TRBV6-1,NA,CASSGEAGSQETQYF
11,TRBV7-2,NA,CASSGSLKQYF
15,TRBV14,NA,CASSQERLSTDTQYF
15,TRBV18,NA,CASSPADTWNTEAFF
16,TRBV29-1,TRBD2,CSVEGLAWGAYNEQFF
12,TRBV29-1,NA,CSAGGRGETQYF
13,TRBV10-1,TRBD1,CASSRQGAYEQYF
14,TRBV25-1,TRBD1,CASSEQGGVMGYTF
11,TRBV2,NA,CASSPGKTQYF
13,TRBV6-5,TRBD2,CAMGLAEPGEQFF
14,TRBV7-8,NA,CASSREGGSETQYF
14,TRBV2,NA,CASTKTALSYEQYF